The 20 T cell receptor beta chains listed next were all sequenced from one sample in a study of blood T cell repertoires in COVID-19. This table comes from immunoSEQ multiplex PCR, and its TCRdb copy is limited to in-frame clones, with some not included. The data show 150,000 to 180,000 clones, about 88% seen once. The sequencing sample was made of peripheral blood. These TCRs come from a woman aged 55-69 years with COVID-19, enrolled during active disease.

This chain links TRBV4-2 with TRBJ1-6; D gene uncertain. The germline V and J ends were trimmed by 0 bases and 10 bases, with 7 bases remaining between them. Germline CDR1 is LGHNA and CDR2 is YNFKEQ. This CDR3 is built from 13 residues. CDR3 bases: TGTGCCAGCAGCCAAGATCTGGGCTCACCCCTCCACTTT. As protein: CASSQDLGSPLHF.

This rearrangement joins TRBV6-1 to TRBJ1-1; D is uncertain. The germline V gene encodes CDR1 MNHNS and CDR2 SASEGT. This CDR3 region has 13 residues. Trimming took off 4 bases at V and 1 base at J, with 7 bases between the two ends. The CDR3 nucleotides are TGTGCCAGCAGTGCACAGTGGAACACTGAAGCTTTCTTT. Translated, it gives CASSAQWNTEAFF.

This chain connects TRBV14 to TRBJ1-2, with D maybe TRBD1 (5 bases). CDR1 and CDR2 from the germline V gene are SGHDN and FVKESK. The length of the CDR3 is 14 residues. V was trimmed by 0 bases and J by 5 bases, leaving 10 bases between them. Written as DNA, the CDR3 is TGTGCCAGCAGCCAAGAACGCCAGGGATATGGCTACACCTTC. Protein: CASSQERQGYGYTF.

The gene calls are TRBV6-5 and TRBJ2-2; a weak D match, TRBD1 (5 bases). The CDR3 sequence is 14 residues long. From germline, CDR1 is MNHEY and CDR2 SVGAGI. Between the trimmed V and J ends, which lost 6 bases and 3 bases, there was a span of 11 bases. The CDR3 DNA reads TGTGCCAGCAGCCTCCGACAGTACACCGGGGAGCTGTTTTTT. Amino acid sequence: CASSLRQYTGELFF.

This clone showed up just a few times. The rearrangement links TRBV18 to TRBJ2-7; D might be TRBD2 (6 bases). Germline V CDR1 and CDR2: KGHSH, LQKENI. Deletions cut 6 bases from V and 5 bases from J, with 11 bases between. The CDR3 has 12 amino acids. The chain's CDR3 is CASSRQRDEQYF. The CDR3 coding sequence is TGTGCCAGCTCCCGGCAGCGGGACGAGCAGTACTTC. The variable domain in full, completed from reference TRBV18 and TRBJ2-7, reads NAGVMQNPRHLVRRRGQEARLRCSPMKGHSHVYWYRQLPEEGLKFMVYLQKENIIDESGMPKERFSAEFPKEGPSILRIQQVVRGDSAAYFCASSRQRDEQYFGPGTRLTVT.

This chain joins TRBV5-1 and TRBJ1-1; unclear D gene. Trimming removed 2 bases at V and 0 bases at J, with 8 bases between. The length of the CDR3 is 14 residues. Germline CDR1 reads SGHRS; CDR2 reads YFSETQ. The CDR3 spells CASSLGVMNTEAFF. DNA of the CDR3: TGCGCCAGCAGCTTAGGAGTCATGAACACTGAAGCTTTCTTT.

The J gene is TRBJ2-2, the V gene TRBV10-1, with TRBD1 identical over 10 bases. The CDR3 is 17 residues long. The J segment lost 6 bases and the V segment lost 6 bases, leaving 13 bases of the junction unmatched. Germline V gene data show CDR1 as WNHNN and CDR2 as SYGVQD (reference sequence). CDR3 loop: CASSRDRGLSGSGELFF. The CDR3 bases are TGCGCCAGCAGCCGGGACAGGGGCCTTAGTGGGTCCGGGGAGCTGTTTTTT.

The chain has TRBV9 and TRBJ1-1, with TRBD1 matching over 7 bases. CDR1 and CDR2 from the germline V gene are SGDLS and YYNGEE. This CDR3 comprises 16 residues. Trimming at V came to 4 bases and at J to 3 bases, leaving 12 bases not matched to a gene. CDR3 DNA sequence: TGTGCCAGCAGCCCCCGACAGGGCGAGGGGGACACTGAAGCTTTCTTT. Its translation is CASSPRQGEGDTEAFF.

The CDR3 is CASSVDPVNTEAFF. The CDR3 nucleotides are TGTGCCAGCAGCGTAGATCCGGTGAACACTGAAGCTTTCTTT. The chain is built from TRBV9 and TRBJ1-1; D uncertain. The CDR3 has 14 amino acids. With 0 bases removed from V and 0 bases from J, the gap between germline ends came to 6 bases. The germline CDR1 and CDR2 sequences are SGDLS and YYNGEE.

The chain links TRBV27 to TRBJ1-2; D call uncertain. The CDR3 totals 13 residues. CDR1 is MNHEY and CDR2 is SMNVEV in the germline V gene (reference sequence). V lost 6 bases and J 4 bases, leaving 12 bases between the germline ends. CDR3 sequence reads: CASRRVVGYGYTF. CDR3 nucleotides: TGTGCCAGCAGGAGGGTGGTGGGCTATGGCTACACCTTC.

The chain is built from TRBV19 and TRBJ1-2; TRBD1 is a possible D gene (5 bases). CDR3 length: 12 amino acids. Per the germline V gene, CDR1 is LNHDA and CDR2 is SQIVND (reference sequence). Deletions cut 5 bases from V and 12 bases from J, with 16 bases between. As DNA, the CDR3 is TGTGCCAGTAGTCCGGGCCGAACAGGCGACACCTTC. Amino acid sequence: CASSPGRTGDTF.

The chain carries TRBV7-9 and TRBJ1-1; TRBD1 matches at 9 bases. Germline loops: CDR1 SEHNR, CDR2 FQNEAQ (reference sequence). V shed 4 bases and J 5 bases; nucleotides not matched to a gene: 5. There are 14 residues in the CDR3. CDR3: CASSWGQGGTEAFF. The CDR3 DNA reads TGTGCCAGCAGCTGGGGACAGGGAGGAACTGAAGCTTTCTTT.

V gene TRBV2 combines with J gene TRBJ1-2; weak D call: TRBD1 (5 bases). CDR3 length: 14 residues. With 3 bases removed from V and 8 bases from J, the gap between germline ends came to 16 bases. The germline CDR1 and CDR2 sequences are SNHLY and FYNNEI. CDR3 protein: CASSERPGLGGYTF. CDR3 in DNA: TGTGCCAGCAGTGAGCGGCCGGGACTGGGAGGCTACACCTTC.

The J gene is TRBJ1-3, the V gene TRBV7-8; tentatively, D is TRBD1 (5 bases). The CDR3 is 15 amino acids. V lost 3 bases, J lost 0 bases, and 9 bases lay in between. Germline CDR1 SGHVS, CDR2 FQNEAQ. The CDR3 DNA is TGTGCCAGCAGCTTGGGGGGACCCTCTGGAAACACCATATATTTT. It codes for CASSLGGPSGNTIYF.

The chain carries TRBV6-5 and TRBJ1-2; D gene uncertain. CDR1 MNHEY and CDR2 SVGAGI come from the germline V gene. The CDR3 sequence is 13 residues long. V shed 10 bases and J shed 2 bases, with 14 bases lying between them. The CDR3 loop is CATSGGTNYGYTF. The CDR3 DNA sequence: TGTGCCACCTCTGGAGGTACGAACTATGGCTACACCTTC.

The chain joins TRBV5-4 to TRBJ1-1; D ambiguous. V shed 0 bases and J shed 3 bases, with 6 bases lying between them. This CDR3 spans 13 amino acids. Germline CDR1 is SGHNT and CDR2 is YYREEE (reference sequence). Here the CDR3 reads CASSLVSDTEAFF. The CDR3 nucleotides read TGTGCCAGCAGCTTGGTAAGCGACACTGAAGCTTTCTTT.

The gene calls are TRBV10-2 and TRBJ1-2, with a possible D match to TRBD1 (5 bases). This CDR3 comprises 16 residues. The V gene's germline CDR1 is WSHSY and CDR2 SAAADI. Trimming pared 2 bases from V and 3 bases from J, leaving 16 bases between. CDR3 in DNA: TGCGCCAGCAGTGAGGGGGCAGGGTATCCGTACTATGGCTACACCTTC. Translation gives CASSEGAGYPYYGYTF.

This chain connects TRBV7-3 to TRBJ1-5; D is uncertain. Germline lookup yields CDR1 SGHTA and CDR2 FQGTGA. This CDR3 is built from 14 residues. The germline V and J ends were trimmed by 5 bases and 2 bases, with 10 bases remaining between them. CDR3 coding DNA: TGTGCCAGCAGCACAGACGGGGGCAATCAGCCCCAGCATTTT. Translated, it gives CASSTDGGNQPQHF.

The gene calls are TRBV6-5 and TRBJ2-2, with D possibly matching TRBD1 (6 bases). The CDR3 covers 12 residues. Trimming took off 6 bases at V and 4 bases at J, with 6 bases between the two ends. Germline V lookup: CDR1 MNHEY, CDR2 SVGAGI. The CDR3 DNA sequence: TGTGCCAGCAGACAGGGCACCGGGGAGCTGTTTTTT. Encoded protein: CASRQGTGELFF.

The sample holds one count of this clone. The chain links TRBV6-6 to TRBJ2-6, with D tentatively TRBD1 (6 bases). CDR1 is MNHNY and CDR2 is SVGAGI in the germline V gene (reference sequence). V was clipped by 10 bases and J by 4 bases, with 20 bases between them. There are 16 residues in the CDR3. The CDR3 bases are TGTGCCACAAATCCCAGGGGCCCCTCAGGGGCCAACGTCCTGACTTTC. Its translation: CATNPRGPSGANVLTF.